This T cell receptor beta chain was recorded in a study of radiotherapy plus CTLA-4 blockade in lung cancer. Germline V lookup: CDR1 SSHAT, CDR2 FNYEAQ (reference sequence). The trim removed 10 bases at V and 0 bases at J, leaving 18 bases unmatched. The CDR3 totals 18 residues. Libraries were prepared by immunoSEQ multiplex PCR; TCRdb keeps only in-frame clonotypes and omits some of them. There are some 50,000 clones in the sample; around four fifths occur only once, and more than 4% lies in the top ten. The TCR originated in a human donor with non-small cell lung cancer whose response to radiotherapy plus ipilimumab could not be evaluated. The genes are TRBV7-7 and TRBJ1-5; TRBD1 aligns across 7 bases. Material: peripheral blood, obtained from a patient treated with radiotherapy plus ipilimumab. For the CDR3, the DNA is TGTGCCACCATAGAGTATCCGGGACAGTCTTTTAGCAATCAGCCCCAGCATTTT. This sequence encodes CATIEYPGQSFSNQPQHF.